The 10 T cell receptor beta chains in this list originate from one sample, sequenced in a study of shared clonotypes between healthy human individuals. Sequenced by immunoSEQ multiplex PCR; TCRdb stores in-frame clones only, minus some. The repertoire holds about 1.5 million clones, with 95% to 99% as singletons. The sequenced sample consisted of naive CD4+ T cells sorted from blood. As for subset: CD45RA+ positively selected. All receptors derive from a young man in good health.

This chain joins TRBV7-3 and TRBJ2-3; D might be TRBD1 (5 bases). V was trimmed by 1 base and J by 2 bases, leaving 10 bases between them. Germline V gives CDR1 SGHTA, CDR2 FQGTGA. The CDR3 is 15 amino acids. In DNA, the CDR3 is TGTGCCAGCAGCTTAAATAGCAGGGACACAGATACGCAGTATTTT. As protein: CASSLNSRDTDTQYF.

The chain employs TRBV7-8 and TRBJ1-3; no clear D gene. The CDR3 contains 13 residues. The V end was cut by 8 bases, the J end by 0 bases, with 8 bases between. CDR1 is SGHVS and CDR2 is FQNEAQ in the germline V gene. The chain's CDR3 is CASGQSSGNTIYF. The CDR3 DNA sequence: TGTGCCAGCGGGCAGAGCTCTGGAAACACCATATATTTT.

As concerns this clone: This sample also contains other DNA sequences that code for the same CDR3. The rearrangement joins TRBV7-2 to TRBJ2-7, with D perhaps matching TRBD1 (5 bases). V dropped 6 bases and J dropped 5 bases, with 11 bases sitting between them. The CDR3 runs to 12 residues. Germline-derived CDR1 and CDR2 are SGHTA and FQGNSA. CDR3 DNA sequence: TGTGCCAGCAGTCCGCAGGGCGACGAGCAGTACTTC. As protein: CASSPQGDEQYF. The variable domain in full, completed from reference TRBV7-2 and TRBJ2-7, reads GAGVSQSPSNKVTEKGKDVELRCDPISGHTALYWYRQSLGQGLEFLIYFQGNSAPDKSGLPSDRFSAERTGGSVSTLTIQRTQQEDSAVYLCASSPQGDEQYFGPGTRLTVT.

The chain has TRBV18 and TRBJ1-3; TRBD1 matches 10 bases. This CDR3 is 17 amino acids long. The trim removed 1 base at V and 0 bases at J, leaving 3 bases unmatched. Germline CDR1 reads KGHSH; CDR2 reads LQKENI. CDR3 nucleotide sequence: TGTGCCAGCTCACCACTTGGGACAGGGGTCTCTGGAAACACCATATATTTT. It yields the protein CASSPLGTGVSGNTIYF.

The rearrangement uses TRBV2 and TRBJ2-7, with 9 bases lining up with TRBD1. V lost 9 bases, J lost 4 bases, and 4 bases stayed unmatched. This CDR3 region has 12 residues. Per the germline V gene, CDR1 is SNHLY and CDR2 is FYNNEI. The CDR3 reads CASDRGLYEQYF. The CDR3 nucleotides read TGTGCCAGTGACAGGGGGTTATACGAGCAGTACTTC.

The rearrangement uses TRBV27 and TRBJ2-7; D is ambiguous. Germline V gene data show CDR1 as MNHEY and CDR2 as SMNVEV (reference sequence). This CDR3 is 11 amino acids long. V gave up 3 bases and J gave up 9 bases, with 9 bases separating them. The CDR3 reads CASSFLGGQYF. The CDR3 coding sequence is TGTGCCAGCAGTTTCCTGGGCGGGCAGTACTTC.

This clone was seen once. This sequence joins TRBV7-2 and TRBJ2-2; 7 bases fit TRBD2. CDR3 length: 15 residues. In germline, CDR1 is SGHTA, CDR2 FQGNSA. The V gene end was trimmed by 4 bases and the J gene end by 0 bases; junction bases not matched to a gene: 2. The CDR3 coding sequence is TGTGCCAGCAGCTGGGACTACCCGAACACCGGGGAGCTGTTTTTT. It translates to CASSWDYPNTGELFF.

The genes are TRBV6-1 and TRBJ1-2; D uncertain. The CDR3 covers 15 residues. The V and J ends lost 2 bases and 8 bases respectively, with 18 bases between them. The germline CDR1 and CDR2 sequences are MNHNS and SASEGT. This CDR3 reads CASSESLNPRQGYTF. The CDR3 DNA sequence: TGTGCCAGCAGTGAAAGCTTGAACCCTCGCCAAGGCTACACCTTC.

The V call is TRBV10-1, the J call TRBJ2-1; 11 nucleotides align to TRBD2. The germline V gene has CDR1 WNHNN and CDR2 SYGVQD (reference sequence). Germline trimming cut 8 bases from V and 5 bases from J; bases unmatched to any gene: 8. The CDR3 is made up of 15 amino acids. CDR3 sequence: CASGGGLAENNEQFF. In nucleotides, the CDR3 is TGCGCCAGCGGAGGGGGACTAGCGGAGAACAATGAGCAGTTCTTC.

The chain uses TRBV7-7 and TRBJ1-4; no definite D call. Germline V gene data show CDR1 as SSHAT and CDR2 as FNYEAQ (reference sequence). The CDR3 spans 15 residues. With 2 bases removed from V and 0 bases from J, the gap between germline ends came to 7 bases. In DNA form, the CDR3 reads TGTGCCAGCAGCTTAACCGGTGCAACTAATGAAAAACTGTTTTTT. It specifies CASSLTGATNEKLFF.